A selection of T cell receptor beta chains follows, all from one sample in a study of blood T cell repertoires in COVID-19. Repertoires were generated with immunoSEQ multiplex PCR, while TCRdb's copy carries only in-frame clones and drops some. The table includes around 250,000 clones, roughly 86% detected once. The sequencing sample was made of peripheral blood. The receptors were sampled from a human donor in a cohort sampled during active COVID-19. The CDR3 runs from the conserved cysteine through the conserved F or W. Each record gives: CDR3 protein, CDR3 DNA, D gene, J gene, clone size, V gene. The D gene is left open where the match is weak. Size values are once, few and many counts, or a class for expanded clones, and some rows have none.

CDR3 protein: CATSSAFGQGALREQYF
CDR3 DNA: TGTGCCACCAGCAGCGCCTTTGGACAGGGGGCTTTGCGCGAGCAGTACTTC
D gene: TRBD1
J gene: TRBJ2-7
clone size: .
V gene: TRBV15

CDR3 protein: CASSPYRGRKAFF
CDR3 DNA: TGTGCCAGCAGCCCCTACAGGGGGCGCAAGGCTTTCTTT
D gene: TRBD1
J gene: TRBJ1-1
clone size: .
V gene: TRBV6-5

CDR3 protein: CASSFLAGRGEQYF
CDR3 DNA: TGTGCCAGCAGTTTTCTAGCGGGAAGAGGGGAGCAGTACTTC
D gene: TRBD2
J gene: TRBJ2-7
clone size: .
V gene: TRBV28

CDR3 protein: CASSTQPPKGDGYTF
CDR3 DNA: TGTGCCAGCAGTACCCAGCCCCCTAAGGGGGATGGCTACACCTTC
D gene: .
J gene: TRBJ1-2
clone size: .
V gene: TRBV6-5

CDR3 protein: CASRSSDRVDEQYF
CDR3 DNA: TGTGCCAGCAGGTCGTCGGACAGGGTCGACGAGCAGTACTTC
D gene: TRBD1
J gene: TRBJ2-7
clone size: .
V gene: TRBV6-4

CDR3 protein: CSSTSGSEQYF
CDR3 DNA: TGCAGCTCGACTAGCGGGAGCGAGCAGTACTTC
D gene: TRBD2
J gene: TRBJ2-7
clone size: .
V gene: TRBV20-1

CDR3 protein: CASSQDYSPNTEAFF
CDR3 DNA: TGCGCCAGCAGCCAAGATTACAGTCCCAACACTGAAGCTTTCTTT
D gene: .
J gene: TRBJ1-1
clone size: .
V gene: TRBV4-1

CDR3 protein: CASSLGASGVGTEAFF
CDR3 DNA: TGTGCCAGCAGCCTGGGAGCAAGTGGTGTCGGCACTGAAGCTTTCTTT
D gene: .
J gene: TRBJ1-1
clone size: .
V gene: TRBV5-8

CDR3 protein: CASTLGGETQYF
CDR3 DNA: TGTGCCAGCACGCTGGGGGGAGAGACCCAGTACTTC
D gene: .
J gene: TRBJ2-5
clone size: once
V gene: TRBV2

CDR3 protein: CASSVRDRGNTEAFF
CDR3 DNA: TGTGCCAGCAGCGTCCGGGACAGGGGTAACACTGAAGCTTTCTTT
D gene: TRBD1
J gene: TRBJ1-1
clone size: few
V gene: TRBV9

CDR3 protein: CASSVQGAKGNTIYF
CDR3 DNA: TGTGCCAGCAGCGTACAGGGGGCTAAGGGAAACACCATATATTTT
D gene: TRBD1
J gene: TRBJ1-3
clone size: .
V gene: TRBV9

CDR3 protein: CASSFGSTYNEQFF
CDR3 DNA: TGTGCCAGCAGTTTTGGTTCGACATACAATGAGCAGTTCTTC
D gene: .
J gene: TRBJ2-1
clone size: .
V gene: TRBV27

CDR3 protein: CASSEPGPADGYTF
CDR3 DNA: TGTGCCAGCAGTGAACCCGGTCCCGCGGATGGCTACACCTTC
D gene: .
J gene: TRBJ1-2
clone size: .
V gene: TRBV25-1

CDR3 protein: CASKDSQMNTEAFF
CDR3 DNA: TGTGCCAGCAAGGACAGCCAAATGAACACTGAAGCTTTCTTT
D gene: .
J gene: TRBJ1-1
clone size: .
V gene: TRBV28

CDR3 protein: CASTSPGASTDTQYF
CDR3 DNA: TGTGCCAGCACAAGTCCAGGGGCGTCGACAGATACGCAGTATTTT
D gene: .
J gene: TRBJ2-3
clone size: .
V gene: TRBV6-5

CDR3 protein: CASNPYRANNEQFF
CDR3 DNA: TGTGCCAGCAACCCCTACAGGGCCAACAATGAGCAGTTCTTC
D gene: .
J gene: TRBJ2-1
clone size: .
V gene: TRBV6-6

CDR3 protein: CASSDDSSGNTIYF
CDR3 DNA: TGTGCCAGCAGCGACGACAGCTCTGGAAACACCATATATTTT
D gene: .
J gene: TRBJ1-3
clone size: .
V gene: TRBV7-9

CDR3 protein: CAWSLTGNTGELFF
CDR3 DNA: TGTGCCTGGAGTTTAACAGGGAACACCGGGGAGCTGTTTTTT
D gene: .
J gene: TRBJ2-2
clone size: once
V gene: TRBV30

CDR3 protein: CASSSRGSSYNSPLHF
CDR3 DNA: TGTGCCAGCAGCTCACGGGGGAGCTCCTATAATTCACCCCTCCACTTT
D gene: .
J gene: TRBJ1-6
clone size: once
V gene: TRBV7-2

CDR3 protein: CASSRDRGQGGYTF
CDR3 DNA: TGTGCCAGTAGTCGCGACAGGGGCCAGGGTGGCTACACCTTC
D gene: TRBD1
J gene: TRBJ1-2
clone size: .
V gene: TRBV19

CDR3 protein: CASSQDLTVSYNSPLHF
CDR3 DNA: TGCGCCAGCAGCCAAGATTTAACAGTATCCTATAATTCACCCCTCCACTTT
D gene: .
J gene: TRBJ1-6
clone size: .
V gene: TRBV4-3

CDR3 protein: CASSANPGHNTGELFF
CDR3 DNA: TGTGCCAGCAGCGCAAACCCGGGACATAACACCGGGGAGCTGTTTTTT
D gene: .
J gene: TRBJ2-2
clone size: once
V gene: TRBV9

CDR3 protein: CASSSITGQGSPLHF
CDR3 DNA: TGTGCCAGCAGCTCAATAACCGGACAAGGATCACCCCTCCACTTT
D gene: .
J gene: TRBJ1-6
clone size: .
V gene: TRBV5-4

CDR3 protein: CASSPGNRGKRAFF
CDR3 DNA: TGTGCCAGCAGCCCCGGGAACAGGGGGAAACGGGCTTTCTTT
D gene: TRBD1
J gene: TRBJ1-1
clone size: .
V gene: TRBV28

CDR3 protein: CASSDPWTGRYEQYF
CDR3 DNA: TGTGCCAGTAGTGACCCTTGGACAGGGAGGTACGAGCAGTACTTC
D gene: TRBD1
J gene: TRBJ2-7
clone size: few
V gene: TRBV19

CDR3 protein: CSAGGGYEQYF
CDR3 DNA: TGCAGTGCTGGGGGGGGGTACGAGCAGTACTTC
D gene: TRBD2
J gene: TRBJ2-7
clone size: .
V gene: TRBV20-1

CDR3 protein: CASRTDSYEQYF
CDR3 DNA: TGTGCCAGCAGGACAGATTCTTACGAGCAGTACTTC
D gene: .
J gene: TRBJ2-7
clone size: .
V gene: TRBV28

CDR3 protein: CASSAGTGLDQPQHF
CDR3 DNA: TGTGCCAGCAGCGCCGGGACAGGACTCGATCAGCCCCAGCATTTT
D gene: TRBD1
J gene: TRBJ1-5
clone size: .
V gene: TRBV6-2/TRBV6-3

CDR3 protein: CASSSQGANTEAFF
CDR3 DNA: TGTGCCAGCAGCTCGCAGGGGGCGAACACTGAAGCTTTCTTT
D gene: TRBD1
J gene: TRBJ1-1
clone size: few
V gene: TRBV11-1

CDR3 protein: CASSQVEGDTEAFF
CDR3 DNA: TGTGCCAGCAGCCAAGTCGAGGGGGACACTGAAGCTTTCTTT
D gene: .
J gene: TRBJ1-1
clone size: .
V gene: TRBV4-2

CDR3 protein: CASSPSREGNQPQHF
CDR3 DNA: TGTGCCAGCAGCCCAAGCCGAGAGGGCAATCAGCCCCAGCATTTT
D gene: .
J gene: TRBJ1-5
clone size: once
V gene: TRBV6-5

CDR3 protein: CASSPPWRVGSRNTEAFF
CDR3 DNA: TGTGCCAGCAGTCCCCCGTGGCGGGTTGGGTCGCGGAACACTGAAGCTTTCTTT
D gene: .
J gene: TRBJ1-1
clone size: .
V gene: TRBV6-2/TRBV6-3

CDR3 protein: CASRFTQGTNYEQYF
CDR3 DNA: TGTGCCAGCAGATTTACTCAGGGTACCAACTACGAGCAGTACTTC
D gene: .
J gene: TRBJ2-7
clone size: .
V gene: TRBV6-5

CDR3 protein: CASSQAAGNGYTF
CDR3 DNA: TGCGCCAGCAGCCAAGCTGCCGGGAATGGCTACACCTTC
D gene: .
J gene: TRBJ1-2
clone size: .
V gene: TRBV4-3

CDR3 protein: CASSVDEGQLYNEQFF
CDR3 DNA: TGTGCCAGCAGCGTCGATGAGGGACAGCTCTACAATGAGCAGTTCTTC
D gene: TRBD1
J gene: TRBJ2-1
clone size: .
V gene: TRBV7-9

CDR3 protein: CATRVGVGNQPQHF
CDR3 DNA: TGTGCCACCAGGGTCGGGGTAGGCAATCAGCCCCAGCATTTT
D gene: .
J gene: TRBJ1-5
clone size: .
V gene: TRBV15

CDR3 protein: CASMEGGGTYEQYF
CDR3 DNA: TGTGCCAGCATGGAGGGGGGGGGAACCTACGAGCAGTACTTC
D gene: .
J gene: TRBJ2-7
clone size: .
V gene: TRBV2

CDR3 protein: CASSPMTGGIDTEAFF
CDR3 DNA: TGCGCCAGCAGCCCAATGACAGGGGGCATAGACACTGAAGCTTTCTTT
D gene: TRBD1
J gene: TRBJ1-1
clone size: .
V gene: TRBV4-1

CDR3 protein: CASSFGLAWNEQFF
CDR3 DNA: TGTGCCAGCAGTTTTGGACTAGCTTGGAATGAGCAGTTCTTC
D gene: TRBD2
J gene: TRBJ2-1
clone size: .
V gene: TRBV6-2/TRBV6-3

CDR3 protein: CASSRGVKLYGYTF
CDR3 DNA: TGTGCCAGCAGCCGGGGAGTAAAGCTCTATGGCTACACCTTC
D gene: .
J gene: TRBJ1-2
clone size: .
V gene: TRBV14

CDR3 protein: CASSKNRQGYF
CDR3 DNA: TGTGCCAGCAGTAAAAATAGACAGGGGTACTTC
D gene: .
J gene: TRBJ2-7
clone size: .
V gene: TRBV21-1

CDR3 protein: CASSPRRGAASGSNEQFF
CDR3 DNA: TGTGCCAGCAGCCCACGACGGGGGGCGGCTAGCGGGAGCAATGAGCAGTTCTTC
D gene: TRBD2
J gene: TRBJ2-1
clone size: .
V gene: TRBV9

CDR3 protein: CASSLTAGPPYEQYF
CDR3 DNA: TGTGCCAGCAGTTTAACAGCGGGGCCGCCCTACGAGCAGTACTTC
D gene: TRBD2
J gene: TRBJ2-7
clone size: few
V gene: TRBV27

CDR3 protein: CASSPRQGTSGSTYNEQFF
CDR3 DNA: TGTGCCAGCAGCCCCCGACAGGGGACTAGCGGGAGTACTTACAATGAGCAGTTCTTC
D gene: TRBD2
J gene: TRBJ2-1
clone size: .
V gene: TRBV7-9

CDR3 protein: CASSTPEANYGYTF
CDR3 DNA: TGTGCCAGTAGTACCCCTGAGGCGAACTATGGCTACACCTTC
D gene: .
J gene: TRBJ1-2
clone size: few
V gene: TRBV19